This record looks at one TCR beta chain sequence and its context. Antigen unknown. This sample stems from a study of cytomegalovirus exposure and HLA in healthy donors. Study summary: Researchers found that about 84% of 398 genotyped donors fell within the Caucasian-associated ancestry cluster.

The PCR made use of 60 Vbeta and 13 Jbeta primers. Libraries were prepared by immunoSEQ multiplex PCR; TCRdb keeps only in-frame clonotypes and omits some of them. The data contain tens of thousands of clones, approximately 91% of them singletons. Healthy people donating bone marrow made up the donors. Unmatched junction bases numbered 3, after V lost 2 bases and J lost 4 bases. Germline V gene sequence: CDR1 WSHSY, CDR2 SAAADI. The CDR3 runs 14 residues. General study points: With further analysis later on, most CMV-associated TCR beta chains appeared HLA-restricted.

This clonotype was sampled from a young woman in good health and CMV-seronegative. The sample consisted of PBMCs. The chain has TRBV10-2 and TRBJ2-7; 9 nucleotides agree with TRBD1. CDR3 in amino acids: CASSEGQGLYEQYF. CDR3 bases: TGCGCCAGCAGTGAGGGACAGGGGCTGTACGAGCAGTACTTC.